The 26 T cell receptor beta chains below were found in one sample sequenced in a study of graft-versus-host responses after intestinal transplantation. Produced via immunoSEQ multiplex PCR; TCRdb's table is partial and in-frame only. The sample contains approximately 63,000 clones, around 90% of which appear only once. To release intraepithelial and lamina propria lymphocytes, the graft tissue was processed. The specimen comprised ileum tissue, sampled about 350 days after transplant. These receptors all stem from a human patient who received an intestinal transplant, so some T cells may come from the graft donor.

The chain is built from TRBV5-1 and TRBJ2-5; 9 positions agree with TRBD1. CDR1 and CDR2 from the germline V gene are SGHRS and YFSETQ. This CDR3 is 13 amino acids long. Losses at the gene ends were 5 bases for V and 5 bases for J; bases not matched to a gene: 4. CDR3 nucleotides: TGCGCCAGCAGGCGGGACAGGGAGGAGACCCAGTACTTC. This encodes CASRRDREETQYF.

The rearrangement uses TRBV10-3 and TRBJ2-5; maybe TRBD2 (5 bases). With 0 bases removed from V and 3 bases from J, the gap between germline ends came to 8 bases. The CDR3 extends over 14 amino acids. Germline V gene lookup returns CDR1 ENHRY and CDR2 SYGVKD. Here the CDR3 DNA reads TGTGCCATCAGTGAGTCGAACGGGGAAGAGACCCAGTACTTC. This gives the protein CAISESNGEETQYF.

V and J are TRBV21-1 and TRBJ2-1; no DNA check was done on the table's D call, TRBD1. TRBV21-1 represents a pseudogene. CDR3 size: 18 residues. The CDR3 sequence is CASSTQTGHYPHYNEQFF. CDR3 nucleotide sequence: TGTGCCAGCAGCACACAGACAGGGCACTACCCTCATTACAATGAGCAGTTCTTC.

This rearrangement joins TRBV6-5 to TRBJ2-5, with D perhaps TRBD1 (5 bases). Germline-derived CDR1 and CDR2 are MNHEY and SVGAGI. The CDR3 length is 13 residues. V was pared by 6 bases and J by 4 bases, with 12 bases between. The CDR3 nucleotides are TGTGCCAGCAGAGGGGTCGTATTAGAGACCCAGTACTTC. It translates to CASRGVVLETQYF.

CDR3 nucleotides: TGTGCCAGCAGCTTATACGTGAACACTGAAGCTTTCTTT. Encoded protein: CASSLYVNTEAFF. The V and J genes are TRBV5-4 and TRBJ1-1, with no clear D. Trimming removed 2 bases at V and 0 bases at J, with 5 bases between. This CDR3 has 13 amino acids. Germline V gives CDR1 SGHNT, CDR2 YYREEE (reference sequence).

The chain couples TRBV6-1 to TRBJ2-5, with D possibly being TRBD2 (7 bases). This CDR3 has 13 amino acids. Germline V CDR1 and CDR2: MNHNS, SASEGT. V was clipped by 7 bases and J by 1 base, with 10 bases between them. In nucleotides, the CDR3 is TGTGCCAGCAAGGGGGGGGGCCAAGAGACCCAGTACTTC. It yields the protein CASKGGGQETQYF.

CDR3 DNA: TGTGCCAGCAGTGTGCAGGGAGAGCGCTACGAGCAGTACTTC. Translation: CASSVQGERYEQYF. This chain uses TRBV6-1 with TRBJ2-7, with D perhaps being TRBD1 or TRBD2 (5 bases each). V was clipped by 4 bases and J by 3 bases, with 13 bases between them. The CDR3 covers 14 residues. Germline V CDR1 and CDR2: MNHNS, SASEGT.

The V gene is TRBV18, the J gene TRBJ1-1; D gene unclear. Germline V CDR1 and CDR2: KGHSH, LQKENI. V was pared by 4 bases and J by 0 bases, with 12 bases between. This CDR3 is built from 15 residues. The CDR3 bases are TGTGCCAGCTCACGATCTCGCCAACTGAACACTGAAGCTTTCTTT. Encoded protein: CASSRSRQLNTEAFF.

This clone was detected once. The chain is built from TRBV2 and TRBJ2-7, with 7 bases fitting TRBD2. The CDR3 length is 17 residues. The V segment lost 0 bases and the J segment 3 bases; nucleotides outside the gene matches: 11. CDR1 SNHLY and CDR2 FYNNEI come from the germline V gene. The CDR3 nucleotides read TGTGCCAGCAGTGAAGCGCTAGGGACTACCTTTTACTACGAGCAGTACTTC. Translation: CASSEALGTTFYYEQYF.

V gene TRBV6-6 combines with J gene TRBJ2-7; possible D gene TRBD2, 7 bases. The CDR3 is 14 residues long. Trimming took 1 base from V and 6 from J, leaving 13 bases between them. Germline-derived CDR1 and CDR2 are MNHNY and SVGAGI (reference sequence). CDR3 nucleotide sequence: TGTGCCAGCAGTTACTTTGGGGGGGCGGTCGAGCAGTACTTC. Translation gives CASSYFGGAVEQYF.

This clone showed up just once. The CDR3 region is CASSSADNGQPQHF. CDR3 coding DNA: TGTGCCAGCAGCTCCGCGGACAACGGTCAGCCCCAGCATTTT. The V call is TRBV7-6, the J call TRBJ1-5, with a weak D call TRBD1 (5 bases). Germline V gene lookup returns CDR1 SGHVS and CDR2 FNYEAQ. The CDR3 has 14 residues. Between the trimmed V and J ends, which lost 4 bases and 6 bases, there was a span of 13 bases.

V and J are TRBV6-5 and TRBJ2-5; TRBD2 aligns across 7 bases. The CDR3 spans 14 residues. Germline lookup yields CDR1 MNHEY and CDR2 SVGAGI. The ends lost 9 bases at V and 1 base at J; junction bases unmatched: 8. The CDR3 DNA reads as TGTGCCAGTCCGAGGCGGGGGTCCCAAGAGACCCAGTACTTC. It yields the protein CASPRRGSQETQYF.

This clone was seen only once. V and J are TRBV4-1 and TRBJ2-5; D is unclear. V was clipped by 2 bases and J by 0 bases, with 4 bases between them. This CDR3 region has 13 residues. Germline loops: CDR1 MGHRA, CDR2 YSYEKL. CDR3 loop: CASSQPYQETQYF. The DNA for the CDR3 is TGCGCCAGCAGCCAACCTTACCAAGAGACCCAGTACTTC.

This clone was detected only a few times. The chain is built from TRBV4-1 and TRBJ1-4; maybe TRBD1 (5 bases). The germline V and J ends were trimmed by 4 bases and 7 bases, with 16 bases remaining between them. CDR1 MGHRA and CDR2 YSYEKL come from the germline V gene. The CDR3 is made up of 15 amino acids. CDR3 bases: TGCGCCAGCAGCCCCAGTTGGGAAGGGACTGAAAAACTGTTTTTT. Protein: CASSPSWEGTEKLFF.

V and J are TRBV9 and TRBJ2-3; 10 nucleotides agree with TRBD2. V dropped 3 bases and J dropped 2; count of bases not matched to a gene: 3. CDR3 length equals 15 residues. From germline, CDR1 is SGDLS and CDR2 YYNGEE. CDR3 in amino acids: CASSDGLAVTDTQYF. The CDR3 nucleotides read TGTGCCAGCAGCGACGGACTAGCGGTCACAGATACGCAGTATTTT. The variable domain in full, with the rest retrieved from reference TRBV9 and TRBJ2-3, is DSGVTQTPKHLITATGQRVTLRCSPRSGDLSVYWYQQSLDQGLQFLIQYYNGEERAKGNILERFSAQQFPDLHSELNLSSLELGDSALYFCASSDGLAVTDTQYFGPGTRLTVL.

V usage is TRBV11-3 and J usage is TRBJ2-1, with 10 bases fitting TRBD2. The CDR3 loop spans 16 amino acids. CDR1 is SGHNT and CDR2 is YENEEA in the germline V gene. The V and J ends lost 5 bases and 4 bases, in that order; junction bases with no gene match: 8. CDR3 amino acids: CASSPRTSGPYNEQFF. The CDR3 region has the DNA TGTGCCAGCAGCCCTCGGACTAGCGGACCTTACAATGAGCAGTTCTTC.

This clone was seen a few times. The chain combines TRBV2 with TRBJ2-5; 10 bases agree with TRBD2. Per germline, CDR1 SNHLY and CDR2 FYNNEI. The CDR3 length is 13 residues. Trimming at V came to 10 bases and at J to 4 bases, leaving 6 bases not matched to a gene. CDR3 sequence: CATRSGGGETQYF. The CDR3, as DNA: TGTGCCACCAGAAGCGGGGGGGGAGAGACCCAGTACTTC.

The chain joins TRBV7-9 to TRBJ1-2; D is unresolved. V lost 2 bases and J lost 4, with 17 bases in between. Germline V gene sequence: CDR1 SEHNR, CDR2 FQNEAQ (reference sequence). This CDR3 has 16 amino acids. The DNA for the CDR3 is TGTGCCAGCAGCTTAAATCAGGACGGAACCCTCTATGGCTACACCTTC. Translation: CASSLNQDGTLYGYTF.

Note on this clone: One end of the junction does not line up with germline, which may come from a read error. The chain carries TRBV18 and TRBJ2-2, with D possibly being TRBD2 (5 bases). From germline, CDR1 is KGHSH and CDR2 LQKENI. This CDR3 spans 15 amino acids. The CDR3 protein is CAGSRRSFNTGELFF. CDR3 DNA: TGTGCCGGCTCACGGAGGTCCTTTAACACCGGGGAGCTGTTTTTT.

CDR3 DNA: TGCGCCAGCAGCCAAGGGCGGGATTCCTTCTCTGGGGCCAACGTCCTGACTTTC. Translating gives CASSQGRDSFSGANVLTF. This chain connects TRBV4-1 to TRBJ2-6, with D maybe TRBD2 (6 bases). Germline assignment: CDR1 MGHRA and CDR2 YSYEKL. Trimming cost V 1 base and J 0 bases, with 13 bases left between them. CDR3 length: 18 amino acids.

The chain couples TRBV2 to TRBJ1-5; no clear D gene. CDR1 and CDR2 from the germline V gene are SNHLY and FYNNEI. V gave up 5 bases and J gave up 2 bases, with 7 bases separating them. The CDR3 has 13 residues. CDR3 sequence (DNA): TGTGCCAGCAGTCTGTTGGGCAATCAGCCCCAGCATTTT. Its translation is CASSLLGNQPQHF. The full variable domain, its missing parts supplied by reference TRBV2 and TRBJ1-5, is EPEVTQTPSHQVTQMGQEVILRCVPISNHLYFYWYRQILGQKVEFLVSFYNNEISEKSEIFDDQFSVERPDGSNFTLKIRSTKLEDSAMYFCASSLLGNQPQHFGDGTRLSIL.

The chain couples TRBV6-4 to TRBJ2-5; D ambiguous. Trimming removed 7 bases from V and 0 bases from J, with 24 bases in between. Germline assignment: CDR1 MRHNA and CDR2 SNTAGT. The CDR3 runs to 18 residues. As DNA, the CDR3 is TGTGCCAGCAACCCGGGCGAGTTCAGGCGGCAGTACCAAGAGACCCAGTACTTC. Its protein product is CASNPGEFRRQYQETQYF.

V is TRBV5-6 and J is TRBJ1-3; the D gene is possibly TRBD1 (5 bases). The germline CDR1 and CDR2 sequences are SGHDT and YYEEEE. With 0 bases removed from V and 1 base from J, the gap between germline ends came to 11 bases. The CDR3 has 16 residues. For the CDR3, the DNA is TGTGCCAGCAGCTTGGCCAGGGTTCTTTCTGGAAACACCATATATTTT. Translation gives CASSLARVLSGNTIYF.

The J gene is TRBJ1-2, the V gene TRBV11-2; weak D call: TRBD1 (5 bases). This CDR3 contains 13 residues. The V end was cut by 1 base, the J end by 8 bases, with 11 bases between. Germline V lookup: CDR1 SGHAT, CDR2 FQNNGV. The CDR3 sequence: CASSLGGAKGYTF. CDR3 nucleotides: TGTGCCAGCAGCTTAGGAGGGGCCAAGGGCTACACCTTC.

The CDR3 is CASSEALDSKGGELFF. In DNA form, the CDR3 reads TGTGCCAGCAGTGAAGCGCTTGACTCTAAAGGAGGGGAGCTGTTTTTT. The chain joins TRBV2 to TRBJ2-2; D is unresolved. Per germline, CDR1 SNHLY and CDR2 FYNNEI. This CDR3 is built from 16 residues. V was clipped by 0 bases and J by 8 bases, with 16 bases between them.

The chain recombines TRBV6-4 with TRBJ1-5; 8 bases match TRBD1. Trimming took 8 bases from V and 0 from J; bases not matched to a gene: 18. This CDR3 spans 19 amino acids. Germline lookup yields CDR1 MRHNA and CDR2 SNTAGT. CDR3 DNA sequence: TGTGCCAGCTCCCCGGTGAGGACAGGGAAGGGGACTAGCAATCAGCCCCAGCATTTT. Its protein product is CASSPVRTGKGTSNQPQHF.